One and the same sample provided the 14 T cell receptor beta chains below, sequenced in a study of response to subunit inactivated influenza vaccine. One entry per CDR3 protein results from TCRdb running MiXCR on the RT-PCR reads. The sample carries approximately 700,000 distinct CDR3 sequences, 14% recorded once. Material: PBMCs from blood, obtained less than 15 days before vaccination. These receptors all stem from a man in his fifties who received an inactivated influenza vaccine.

DNA of the CDR3: TGTGCCAGCAGCTGGTCCCTAGCCTCCTACAATGAGCAGTTCTTC. It codes for CASSWSLASYNEQFF. The J gene is TRBJ2-1, the V gene TRBV5-6, with D tentatively TRBD2 (5 bases). CDR3 length: 15 residues. Germline V CDR1 and CDR2: SGHDT, YYEEEE. V shed 3 bases and J shed 0 bases, with 10 bases lying between them.

This clonotype was found a few times. The V and J genes are TRBV30 and TRBJ2-7; 10 bases are a match to TRBD2. V trimming: 0 bases; J trimming: 3 bases; junction bases outside the gene matches: 11. CDR1 is GTSNPN and CDR2 is SVGIG in the germline V gene (reference sequence). CDR3 length: 17 residues. For the CDR3, the DNA is TGTGCCTGGAGTGTATTAAAGGGGGGGACTAGCGACTACGAGCAGTACTTC. This translates into CAWSVLKGGTSDYEQYF. Looking up the rest from reference TRBV30 and TRBJ2-7 gives the full variable domain: SQTIHQWPATLVQPVGSPLSLECTVEGTSNPNLYWYRQAAGRGLQLLFYSVGIGQISSEVPQNLSASRPQDRQFILSSKKLLLSDSGFYLCAWSVLKGGTSDYEQYFGPGTRLTVT.

The V call is TRBV2, the J call TRBJ2-4, with 13 bases that match TRBD2. The CDR3 has 16 residues. Trimming removed 6 bases from V and 7 bases from J; junction bases left unmatched: 9. Germline V gives CDR1 SNHLY, CDR2 FYNNEI. CDR3 DNA sequence: TGTGCCAGCAGAGGCTTCACTAGCGGGGGGGTTAACATTCAGTACTTC. Translating gives CASRGFTSGGVNIQYF.

This clonotype was seen more than once but under ten times. The V and J genes are TRBV7-8 and TRBJ1-5; 8 nucleotides agree with TRBD1. V lost 4 bases to trimming and J lost 5 bases; unmatched junction nucleotides: 16. Per germline, CDR1 SGHVS and CDR2 FQNEAQ. The CDR3 sequence is 18 residues long. CDR3 sequence (DNA): TGTGCCAGCAGCTCCGATCGCCCTGGGACAGGTGGCGATCAGCCCCAGCATTTT. Its protein product is CASSSDRPGTGGDQPQHF.

The chain is built from TRBV3-1 and TRBJ1-6; D is possibly TRBD1 (5 bases). The ends were cut back, 4 bases at V and 12 bases at J, with 13 bases in the middle. Germline lookup yields CDR1 LGHDT and CDR2 YNNKEL (reference sequence). There are 13 residues in the CDR3. The CDR3 sequence: CASSPPRGGPLHF. The CDR3 DNA follows: TGTGCCAGCAGCCCCCCCCGGGGCGGACCCCTCCACTTT.

This clonotype was detected a few times. The genes are TRBV29-1 and TRBJ2-1; 7 bases map to TRBD2. The germline V gene has CDR1 SQVTM and CDR2 ANQGSEA. The V and J ends lost 6 bases and 6 bases, in that order; junction bases with no gene match: 5. This CDR3 spans 12 amino acids. Here the CDR3 DNA reads TGCAGCGTCCGGGGGGTCAGCAATGAGCAGTTCTTC. Its translation is CSVRGVSNEQFF.

CDR3 amino acids: CASSERLGGDWDTQYF. CDR3 nucleotides: TGTGCCAGCAGTGAAAGGTTGGGAGGGGATTGGGATACGCAGTATTTT. The chain employs TRBV6-1 and TRBJ2-3; TRBD2 aligns across 7 bases. The CDR3 length is 16 residues. V was clipped by 2 bases and J by 6 bases; unmatched bases: 11. Germline V CDR1 and CDR2: MNHNS, SASEGT.

This clonotype was observed at least ten times. The chain combines TRBV5-1 with TRBJ2-1, with 10 positions matching TRBD2. This CDR3 contains 15 residues. CDR1 and CDR2 from the germline V gene are SGHRS and YFSETQ. V was clipped by 4 bases and J by 7 bases; unmatched bases: 8. DNA for the CDR3: TGCGCCAGCAGCCTAAGCGGGGGGGCCGGGAATGAGCAGTTCTTC. Protein sequence: CASSLSGGAGNEQFF.

The rearrangement joins TRBV3-1 to TRBJ1-5; D gene ambiguous. The CDR3 totals 13 residues. The germline V gene has CDR1 LGHDT and CDR2 YNNKEL (reference sequence). Trimming removed 3 bases at V and 5 bases at J, with 8 bases between. Here the CDR3 reads CASSQWIDQPQHF. Here the CDR3 DNA reads TGTGCCAGCAGCCAGTGGATCGATCAGCCCCAGCATTTT.

This clonotype was recorded at least ten times. The chain combines TRBV3-1 with TRBJ1-5; D is possibly TRBD1 (6 bases). V dropped 2 bases and J dropped 6 bases, with 11 bases sitting between them. CDR1 is LGHDT and CDR2 is YNNKEL in the germline V gene (reference sequence). This CDR3 has 14 amino acids. CDR3 residues: CASSQKTGSQPQHF. CDR3 coding DNA: TGTGCCAGCAGCCAAAAAACAGGGAGTCAGCCCCAGCATTTT.

This clonotype was counted at least ten times. The CDR3 loop reads CASSRTGVEQYF. For the CDR3, the DNA is TGTGCCAGCAGCCGGACAGGTGTCGAGCAGTACTTC. The chain has TRBV5-6 and TRBJ2-7; 7 bases are shared with TRBD1. Germline-derived CDR1 and CDR2 are SGHDT and YYEEEE. This CDR3 comprises 12 residues. V lost 4 bases, J lost 6 bases, and 4 bases stayed unmatched.

The chain uses TRBV7-8 and TRBJ1-5; maybe TRBD1 (5 bases). V dropped 2 bases and J dropped 1 base, with 15 bases sitting between them. Germline V CDR1 and CDR2: SGHVS, FQNEAQ. The CDR3 covers 17 residues. This chain's CDR3 is CASSLLAGGRSNQPQHF. The DNA for the CDR3 is TGTGCCAGCAGCTTACTAGCGGGGGGTCGGAGCAATCAGCCCCAGCATTTT.

This clonotype showed up many times. This sequence joins TRBV12-3 or TRBV12-4 and TRBJ2-2; TRBD1 is a possible D gene (6 bases). V gave up 5 bases and J gave up 6 bases, with 13 bases separating them. The CDR3 is made up of 14 amino acids. The CDR3, as DNA: TGTGCCAGCAGTCTACAGGGCGTCCCCGGGGAGCTGTTTTTT. The encoded protein is CASSLQGVPGELFF.

This clonotype came up a few times. The chain carries TRBV5-1 and TRBJ2-2; the D gene is possibly TRBD1 (6 bases). This CDR3 region has 15 residues. V shed 0 bases and J shed 4 bases, with 10 bases lying between them. Germline-derived CDR1 and CDR2 are SGHRS and YFSETQ. CDR3 sequence (DNA): TGCGCCAGCAGCTTGGTACCAGGGGTCACCGGGGAGCTGTTTTTT. The encoded protein is CASSLVPGVTGELFF.